The clone carrying this T cell receptor (beta chain) was observed a single time. The sample originates from a study of shared T cell receptors in the human thymus. Sequenced by immunoSEQ multiplex PCR; TCRdb stores in-frame clones only, minus some. The table lists hundreds of thousands of clones, around 87% of them singletons, with approximately 0.0097% in the top ten. The data also belong to a second study, concerning human thymus T cells. As that study records: Donor material was obtained from healthy Finnish infants undergoing corrective surgery for congenital heart defects. In thymic and blood repertoires alike, V and J usage looked biased. As related research reported, thymic repertoires overlapped highly among unrelated individuals.

The sequence came from a boy younger than two with a congenital heart defect. The sequencing sample was made of thymocytes.

CDR3 loop: CASSEAGTGNTGELFF. The CDR3 bases are TGCGCCAGCAGCGAAGCCGGGACAGGGAACACCGGGGAGCTGTTTTTT. The chain carries TRBV5-1 and TRBJ2-2; 8 nucleotides match TRBD1. The CDR3 covers 16 residues. CDR1 SGHRS and CDR2 YFSETQ come from the germline V gene. The V and J ends lost 4 bases and 1 base, in that order; junction bases with no gene match: 6.